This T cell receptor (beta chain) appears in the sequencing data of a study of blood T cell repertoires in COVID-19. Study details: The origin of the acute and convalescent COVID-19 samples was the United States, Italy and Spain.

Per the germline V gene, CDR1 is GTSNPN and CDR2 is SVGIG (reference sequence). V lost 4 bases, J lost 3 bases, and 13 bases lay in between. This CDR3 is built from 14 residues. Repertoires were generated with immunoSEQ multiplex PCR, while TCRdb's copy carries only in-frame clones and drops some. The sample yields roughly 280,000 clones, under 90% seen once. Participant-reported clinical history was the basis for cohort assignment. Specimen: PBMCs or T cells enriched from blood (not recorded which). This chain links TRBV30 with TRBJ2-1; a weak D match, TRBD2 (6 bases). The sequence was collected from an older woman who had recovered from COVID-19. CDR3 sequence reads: CAWIGGSLYNEQFF. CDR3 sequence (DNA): TGTGCCTGGATCGGGGGTAGTCTCTACAATGAGCAGTTCTTC.